This T cell receptor (beta chain) was obtained from a study of multiple sclerosis patients with progressive multifocal leukoencephalopathy. Every PCR reaction included synthetic inline CDR3 controls for all V-J pairings. Sequencing used immunoSEQ multiplex PCR; TCRdb keeps in-frame clones, though not all of them. Altogether 25,000 to 30,000 clones are present, 85% to 90% being singletons, with the ten largest covering 12%. The CDR3 spans 14 residues. With 6 bases removed from V and 4 bases from J, the gap between germline ends came to 13 bases. Germline V gene sequence: CDR1 MDHEN, CDR2 SYDVKM. Specified time point: time of PML onset. Between roughly 15 and 56 months of natalizumab therapy passed before PML developed in these natalizumab-treated patients. T3 refers to blood collected at the onset of PML.

The sequence derives from a woman aged 25 to 39 with progressive multifocal leukoencephalopathy. Source: PBMCs, taken from a patient treated with natalizumab. The chain employs TRBV28 and TRBJ2-1; D gene uncertain. The CDR3 nucleotides read TGTGCCAGCAGCCACAGAATAGGATACAATGAGCAGTTCTTC. Amino acids: CASSHRIGYNEQFF. Full variable domain (missing parts from reference TRBV28 and TRBJ2-1): DVKVTQSSRYLVKRTGEKVFLECVQDMDHENMFWYRQDPGLGLRLIYFSYDVKMKEKGDIPEGYSVSREKKERFSLILESASTNQTSMYLCASSHRIGYNEQFFGPGTRLTVL.